Sequencing of this T cell receptor (beta chain) was carried out in a study of response to subunit inactivated influenza vaccine. Germline V lookup: CDR1 GTSNPN, CDR2 SVGIG (reference sequence). CDR3 length equals 14 residues. J was trimmed by 6 bases and V by 4 bases; bases with no gene match: 10. TCRdb analysed the RT-PCR reads with MiXCR anew, one entry per CDR3 protein. The sample has fewer than 200,000 distinct CDR3 sequences; nearly 9.5% are singletons. Study-level points and caveats: Authors suggested seasonal influenza vaccinations each recruit few new T cells.

This clonotype appeared many times. As yet, its antigen is unknown. The sample here was non-naive T cells sorted from PBMCs, taken on the day of vaccination. This TCR was sampled from a man aged 50 to 59 who received an inactivated influenza vaccine. The chain employs TRBV30 and TRBJ2-3; 7 bases are a match to TRBD1. The CDR3 loop reads CAWKGGALGDTQYF. The CDR3 bases are TGTGCCTGGAAAGGGGGCGCTTTGGGTGATACGCAGTATTTT.